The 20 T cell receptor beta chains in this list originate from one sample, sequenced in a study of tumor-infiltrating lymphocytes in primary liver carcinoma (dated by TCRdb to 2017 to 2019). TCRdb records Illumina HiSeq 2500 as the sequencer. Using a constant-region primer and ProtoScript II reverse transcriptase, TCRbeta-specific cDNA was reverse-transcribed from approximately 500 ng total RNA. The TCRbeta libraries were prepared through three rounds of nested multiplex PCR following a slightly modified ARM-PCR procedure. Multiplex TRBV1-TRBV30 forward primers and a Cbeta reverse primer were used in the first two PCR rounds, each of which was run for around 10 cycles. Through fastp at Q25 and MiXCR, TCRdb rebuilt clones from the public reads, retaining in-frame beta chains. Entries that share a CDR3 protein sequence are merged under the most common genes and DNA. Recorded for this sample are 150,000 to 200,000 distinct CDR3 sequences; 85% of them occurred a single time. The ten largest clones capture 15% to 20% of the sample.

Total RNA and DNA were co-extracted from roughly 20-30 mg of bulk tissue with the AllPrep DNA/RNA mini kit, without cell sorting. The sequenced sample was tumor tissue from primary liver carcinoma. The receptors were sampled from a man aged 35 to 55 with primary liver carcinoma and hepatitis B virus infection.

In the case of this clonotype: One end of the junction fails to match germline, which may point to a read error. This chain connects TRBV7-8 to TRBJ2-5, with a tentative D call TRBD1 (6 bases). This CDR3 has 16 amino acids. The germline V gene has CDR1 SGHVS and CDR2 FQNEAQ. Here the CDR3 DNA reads TGTGCCAGCAGCTTAAGGGGTTGGGACACTCAAGAGACCAAGTACTTC. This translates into CASSLRGWDTQETKYF.

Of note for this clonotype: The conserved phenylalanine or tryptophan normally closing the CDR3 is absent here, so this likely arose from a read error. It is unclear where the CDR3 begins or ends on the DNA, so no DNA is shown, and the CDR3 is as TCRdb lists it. The CDR3 reads CASSSRSGYEQHL. The chain employs TRBV11-1 and TRBJ2-7. With termini counted, the CDR3 has 13 amino acids. Germline V gives CDR1 SGHAT, CDR2 FQDESV (reference sequence).

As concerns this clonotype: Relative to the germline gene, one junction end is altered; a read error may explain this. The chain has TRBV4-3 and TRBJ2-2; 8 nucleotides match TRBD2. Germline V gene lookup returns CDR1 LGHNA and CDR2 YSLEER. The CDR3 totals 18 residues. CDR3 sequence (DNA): TGCGCCAGCAGCCAAACCACTAGCGGACATACGAACATCGGGGACCTGTTTTTT. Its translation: CASSQTTSGHTNIGDLFF.

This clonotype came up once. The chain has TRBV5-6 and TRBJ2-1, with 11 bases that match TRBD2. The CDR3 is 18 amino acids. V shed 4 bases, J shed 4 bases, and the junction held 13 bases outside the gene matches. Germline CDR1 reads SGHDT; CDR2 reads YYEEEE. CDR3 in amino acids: CASSKGLAVVYNYNEQFF. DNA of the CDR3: TGTGCCAGCAGCAAGGGACTAGCGGTAGTGTATAATTACAATGAGCAGTTCTTC.

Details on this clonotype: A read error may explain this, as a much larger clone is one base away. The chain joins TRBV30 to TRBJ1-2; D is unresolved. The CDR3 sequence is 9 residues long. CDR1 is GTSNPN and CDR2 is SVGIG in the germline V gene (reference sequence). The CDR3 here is CAWNYGYNF. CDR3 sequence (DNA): TGTGCCTGGAACTATGGCTACAACTTC.

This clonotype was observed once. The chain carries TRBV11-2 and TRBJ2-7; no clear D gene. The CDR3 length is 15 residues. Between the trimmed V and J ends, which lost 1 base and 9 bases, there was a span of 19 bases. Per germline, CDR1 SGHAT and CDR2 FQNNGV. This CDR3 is CASSLAGRSHDRQYF. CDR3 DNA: TGTGCCAGCAGCTTAGCGGGCCGGAGCCACGACCGGCAGTACTTC.

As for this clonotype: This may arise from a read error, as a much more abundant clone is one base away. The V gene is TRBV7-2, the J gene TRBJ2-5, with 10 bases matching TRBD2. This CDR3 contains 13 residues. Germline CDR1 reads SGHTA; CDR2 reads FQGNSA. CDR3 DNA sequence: TGTGTCAGCGTAGCGGGAGGCCAAGAGACCCAGTACTTC. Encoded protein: CVSVAGGQETQYF. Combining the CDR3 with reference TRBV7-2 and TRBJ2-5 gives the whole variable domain GAGVSQSPSNKVTEKGKDVELRCDPISGHTALYWYRQSLGQGLEFLIYFQGNSAPDKSGLPSDRFSAERTGGSVSTLTIQRTQQEDSAVYLCVSVAGGQETQYFGPGTRLLVL.

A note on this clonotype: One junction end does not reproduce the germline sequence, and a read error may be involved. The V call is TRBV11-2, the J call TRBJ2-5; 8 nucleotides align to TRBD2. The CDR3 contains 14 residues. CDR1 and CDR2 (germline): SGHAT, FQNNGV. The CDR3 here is CASSLSGRQETQYF. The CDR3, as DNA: TGTGCCAGCAGCTTAAGCGGGAGACAAGAGACTCAGTACTTC.

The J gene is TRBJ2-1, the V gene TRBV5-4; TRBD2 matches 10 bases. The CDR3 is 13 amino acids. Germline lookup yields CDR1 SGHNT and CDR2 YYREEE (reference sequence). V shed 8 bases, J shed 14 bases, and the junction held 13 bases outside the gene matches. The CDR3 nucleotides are TGTGCCAGTAGCGAGGGACTAGCGATTGAAGAGTTCTTC. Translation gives CASSEGLAIEEFF.

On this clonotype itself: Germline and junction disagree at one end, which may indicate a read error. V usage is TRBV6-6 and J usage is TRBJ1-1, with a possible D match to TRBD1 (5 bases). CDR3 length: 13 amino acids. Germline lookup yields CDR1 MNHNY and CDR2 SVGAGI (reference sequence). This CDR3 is CANSTEGTTEAFF. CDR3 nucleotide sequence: TGTGCCAACAGTACAGAGGGGACTACTGAAGCTTTCTTT.

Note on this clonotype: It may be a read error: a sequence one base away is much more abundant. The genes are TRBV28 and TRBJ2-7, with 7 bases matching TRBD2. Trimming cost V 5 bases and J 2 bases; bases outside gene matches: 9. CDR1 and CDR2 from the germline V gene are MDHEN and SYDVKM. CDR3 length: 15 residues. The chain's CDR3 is CASSIPKAGTYEQYF. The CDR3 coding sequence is TGTGCCAGCAGTATACCCAAAGCGGGAACCTACGAGCAGTACTTC. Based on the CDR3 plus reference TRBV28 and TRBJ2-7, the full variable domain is DVKVTQSSRYLVKRTGEKVFLECVQDMDHENMFWYRQDPGLGLRLIYFSYDVKMKEKGDIPEGYSVSREKKERFSLILESASTNQTSMYLCASSIPKAGTYEQYFGPGTRLTVT.

The DNA for the CDR3 is TGTGCCAGCAGTGAAGTGGGGGGAAAAGGGAACACTGAAGCTTTCTTT. This encodes CASSEVGGKGNTEAFF. The chain employs TRBV2 and TRBJ1-1; a possible D gene is TRBD1 (5 bases). The V end lost 1 base, the J end lost 1 base, and 13 bases lay between the germline ends. Germline-derived CDR1 and CDR2 are SNHLY and FYNNEI. The CDR3 spans 16 residues.

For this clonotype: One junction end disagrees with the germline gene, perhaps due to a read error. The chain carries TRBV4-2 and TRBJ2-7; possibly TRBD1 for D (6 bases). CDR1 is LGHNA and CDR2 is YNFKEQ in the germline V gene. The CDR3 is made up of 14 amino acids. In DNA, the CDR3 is TGTGCCAGCAGCCTTAACGGGACATCCTACGAGCAATACTTC. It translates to CASSLNGTSYEQYF.

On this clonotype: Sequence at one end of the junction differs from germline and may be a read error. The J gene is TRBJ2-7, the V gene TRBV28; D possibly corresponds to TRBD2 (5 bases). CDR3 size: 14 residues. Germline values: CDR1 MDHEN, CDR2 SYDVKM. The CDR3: CATSFKRVWYEQYF. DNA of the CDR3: TGTGCCACCAGTTTTAAGAGGGTCTGGTACGAGCAGTACTTC.

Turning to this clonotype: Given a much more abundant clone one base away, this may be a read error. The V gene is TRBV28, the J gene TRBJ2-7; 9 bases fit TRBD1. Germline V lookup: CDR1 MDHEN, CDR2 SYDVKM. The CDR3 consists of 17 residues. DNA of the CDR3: TGTGCCAGCAGTTCCCCACCCGGGACAGGGCTTACCTACGAGCAGTGCTTC. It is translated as CASSSPPGTGLTYEQCF.

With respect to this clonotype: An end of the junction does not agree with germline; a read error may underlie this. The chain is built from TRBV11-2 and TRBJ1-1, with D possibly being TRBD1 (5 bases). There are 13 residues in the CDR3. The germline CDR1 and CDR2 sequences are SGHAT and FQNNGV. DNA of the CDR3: TGTACCAGTAGCTTGGGGGGGAACACTGAAACTTTCTTT. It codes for CTSSLGGNTETFF.

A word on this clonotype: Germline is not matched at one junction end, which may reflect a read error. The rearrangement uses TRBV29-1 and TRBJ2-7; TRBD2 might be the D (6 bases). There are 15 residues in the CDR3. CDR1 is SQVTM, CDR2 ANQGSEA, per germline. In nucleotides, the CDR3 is TGCAGCCTTGAAGATCCAGGAGGGAGCACCAACGAGCAGTACTTC. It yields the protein CSLEDPGGSTNEQYF.

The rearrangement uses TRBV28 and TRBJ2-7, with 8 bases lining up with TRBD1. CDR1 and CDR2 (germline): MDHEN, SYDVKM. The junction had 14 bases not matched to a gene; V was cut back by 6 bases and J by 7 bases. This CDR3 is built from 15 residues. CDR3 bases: TGTGCCAGCAGCGCCCCCGGGACAGGTTACCATGAGCAGTACTTC. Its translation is CASSAPGTGYHEQYF.

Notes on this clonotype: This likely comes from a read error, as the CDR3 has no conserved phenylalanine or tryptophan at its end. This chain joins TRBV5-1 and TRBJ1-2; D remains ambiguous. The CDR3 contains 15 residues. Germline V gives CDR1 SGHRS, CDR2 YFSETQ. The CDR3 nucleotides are TGCGGCAGCAGCTTGGAGACAACAACTAACTATGGCTACACCATC. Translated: CGSSLETTTNYGYTI.

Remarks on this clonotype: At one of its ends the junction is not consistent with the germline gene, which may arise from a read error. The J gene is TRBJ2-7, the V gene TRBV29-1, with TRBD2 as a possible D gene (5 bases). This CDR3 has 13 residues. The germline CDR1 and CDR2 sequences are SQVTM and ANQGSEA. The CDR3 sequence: CNVAPIGLHEQYF. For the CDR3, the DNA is TGCAACGTTGCCCCGATAGGACTCCACGAGCAGTACTTC.